This TCR beta chain was sequenced for a study of patients and donors after allogeneic stem cell transplantation. The CDR3 runs to 14 residues. Deletions cut 5 bases from V and 11 bases from J, with 21 bases between. The germline V gene has CDR1 KGHSH and CDR2 LQKENI. This clonotype was detected a few times. TCRdb called the RT-PCR reads again in MiXCR, with one record for every CDR3 protein. This table holds tens of thousands of distinct CDR3 sequences, 5% found once. V gene TRBV18 combines with J gene TRBJ1-1; tentative D call: TRBD1 (6 bases). Sequenced material: blood, either unsorted or a sorted T cell fraction (not recorded which). The sequence was obtained from a human donor who was either an allogeneic HSCT recipient or a stem cell or donor lymphocyte infusion donor (not recorded which). It is not recorded whose cells these are; they may come from a transplant donor. CDR3: CASSDRSLVAGAFF. The CDR3 DNA is TGTGCCAGCTCAGACAGGTCTTTGGTTGCCGGGGCTTTCTTT.